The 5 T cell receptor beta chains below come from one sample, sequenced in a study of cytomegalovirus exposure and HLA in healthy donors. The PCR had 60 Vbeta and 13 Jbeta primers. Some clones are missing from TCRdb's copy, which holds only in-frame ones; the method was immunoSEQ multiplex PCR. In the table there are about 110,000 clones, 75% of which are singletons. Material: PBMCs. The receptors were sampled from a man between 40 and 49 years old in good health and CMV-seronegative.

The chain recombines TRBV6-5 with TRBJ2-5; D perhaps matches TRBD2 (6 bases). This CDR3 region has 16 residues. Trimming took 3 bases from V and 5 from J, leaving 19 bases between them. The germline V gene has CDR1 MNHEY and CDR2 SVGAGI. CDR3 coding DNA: TGTGCCAGCAGTTATCCAAGGGACTGGGCGTGGGAGACCCAGTACTTC. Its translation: CASSYPRDWAWETQYF.

CDR3 loop: CASSLELNSPLHF. CDR3 nucleotide sequence: TGTGCCAGCAGCTTGGAGCTGAATTCACCCCTCCACTTT. V is TRBV5-4 and J is TRBJ1-6; D gene uncertain. Per the germline V gene, CDR1 is SGHNT and CDR2 is YYREEE (reference sequence). V was cut by 0 bases and J by 7 bases, with 5 bases left in between. The CDR3 spans 13 residues.

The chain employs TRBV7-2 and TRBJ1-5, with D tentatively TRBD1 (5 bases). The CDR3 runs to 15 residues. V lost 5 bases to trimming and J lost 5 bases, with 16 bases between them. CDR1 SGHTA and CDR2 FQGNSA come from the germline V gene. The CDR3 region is CASSPNGGADQPQHF. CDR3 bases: TGTGCCAGCAGCCCTAACGGAGGGGCGGATCAGCCCCAGCATTTT.

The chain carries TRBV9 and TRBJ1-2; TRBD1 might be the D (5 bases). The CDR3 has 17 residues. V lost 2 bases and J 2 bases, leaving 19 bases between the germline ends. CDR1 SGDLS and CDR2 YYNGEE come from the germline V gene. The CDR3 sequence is CASSVQASGRTNYGYTF. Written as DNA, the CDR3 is TGTGCCAGCAGCGTTCAAGCCTCGGGCAGGACAAACTATGGCTACACCTTC.

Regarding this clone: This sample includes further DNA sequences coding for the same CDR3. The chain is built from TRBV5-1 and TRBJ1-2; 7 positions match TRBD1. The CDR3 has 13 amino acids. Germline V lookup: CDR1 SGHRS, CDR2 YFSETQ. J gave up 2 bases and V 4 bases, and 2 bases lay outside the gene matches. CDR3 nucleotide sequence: TGCGCCAGCAGCCCGACAGGGAACTATGGCTACACCTTC. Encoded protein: CASSPTGNYGYTF.